This TCR beta chain was found in a study of brain T cells in children with intractable seizures. The CDR3 is made up of 13 amino acids. Trimming shortened V by 1 base and J by 6 bases, and 9 bases separated the two germline ends. Looked up from germline, CDR1 is LGHNA and CDR2 is YNFKEQ. Time point specified: blood from clinic visit 5 months post-surgery; TSC patient then seizure free. The sequenced cases were selected for having the highest brain T cell transcript signatures. As for this clone: Its antigen remains unidentified.

Notes on the study in general: Pre- and post-surgery blood differed in depth, so pre-surgery absences may be undersampling. Viral specificity was inferred only from CDR3 similarity; HCMV serostatus was unknown.

Using immunoSEQ multiplex PCR, the repertoire was profiled, and TCRdb retains in-frame clones only, with some absent. The table has under 400,000 clones, roughly 92% seen once. The material was peripheral blood, obtained approximately 5 months after surgery. This TCR was sampled from a boy less than two years old with tuberous sclerosis and intractable seizures. This sequence joins TRBV4-2 and TRBJ1-2, with D perhaps matching TRBD1 (5 bases). The CDR3 nucleotides read TGTGCCAGCAGCCAAGTCGGGGGAGATGGCTACACCTTC. Translated, it gives CASSQVGGDGYTF.